These 30 T cell receptor beta chains came from one sample sequenced in a study of control samples from healthy donors and cancer patients. Here immunoSEQ multiplex PCR was the method, and the copy in TCRdb shows in-frame clones only, minus some. This table has 100,000 or so clones, around 80% appearing once. Sequenced material: blood. The origin of the receptors is a woman in her 30s in good health.

This sequence joins TRBV12-3 or TRBV12-4 and TRBJ1-4; D might be TRBD1 (5 bases). The CDR3 contains 12 residues. V lost 5 bases, J lost 11 bases, and 12 bases lay in between. The CDR3 loop is CASSEPGDKLFF. The CDR3 bases are TGTGCCAGCAGTGAACCCGGGGACAAACTGTTTTTT.

The genes are TRBV6-5 and TRBJ2-7; D might be TRBD1 (6 bases). This CDR3 contains 13 residues. Between the trimmed V and J ends, which lost 4 bases and 4 bases, there was a span of 11 bases. Germline values: CDR1 MNHEY, CDR2 SVGAGI. The CDR3 coding sequence is TGTGCCAGCAGTTGGGACACCCCATACGAGCAGTACTTC. Translated, it gives CASSWDTPYEQYF.

This chain connects TRBV30 to TRBJ1-2; D may be TRBD1 (5 bases). The CDR3 sequence is 11 residues long. Trimming stripped 7 bases from V and 2 bases from J, with 8 bases between. In germline, CDR1 is GTSNPN, CDR2 SVGIG (reference sequence). The CDR3 bases are TGTGCCTCGCGGGGGAACTATGGCTACACCTTC. As protein: CASRGNYGYTF.

Notes on this clone: A read error may be the cause here, since a much bigger clone is one base away. The rearrangement uses TRBV13 and TRBJ2-3; 8 bases fit TRBD2. CDR3 length: 13 amino acids. V dropped 3 bases and J dropped 4; count of bases not matched to a gene: 0. The germline CDR1 and CDR2 sequences are PRHDT and FYEKMQ (reference sequence). CDR3 nucleotide sequence: TGTGCCAGCAGCTTGCGGGGGGCAGATACGCAGTATTTT. It specifies CASSLRGADTQYF.

The V gene is TRBV24-1, the J gene TRBJ1-2; 7 bases are shared with TRBD1. Germline V lookup: CDR1 KGHDR, CDR2 SFDVKD. The J segment lost 7 bases and the V segment lost 9 bases, leaving 4 bases of the junction unmatched. The CDR3 length is 11 residues. The CDR3 here is CATEGARGYTF. The CDR3 region has the DNA TGTGCCACCGAGGGGGCGCGTGGCTACACCTTC.

The sample holds a few counts of this clone. V is TRBV18 and J is TRBJ1-5; TRBD1 is a possible D gene (6 bases). Germline lookup yields CDR1 KGHSH and CDR2 LQKENI. The V and J ends lost 3 bases and 10 bases respectively, with 13 bases between them. CDR3 length equals 13 residues. CDR3 sequence reads: CASSPDTGQPQHF. CDR3 nucleotides: TGTGCCAGCTCACCGGACACAGGGCAACCCCAGCATTTT.

This clone has only a few counts. The CDR3 spells CAWSINRDNSPLHF. The CDR3 nucleotides read TGTGCCTGGAGTATTAACAGGGATAATTCACCCCTCCACTTT. The chain employs TRBV30 and TRBJ1-6; possibly TRBD1 for D (6 bases). Per the germline V gene, CDR1 is GTSNPN and CDR2 is SVGIG (reference sequence). V was trimmed by 2 bases and J by 5 bases, leaving 10 bases between them. CDR3 length equals 14 residues.

This chain uses TRBV2 with TRBJ2-5; D gene uncertain. The V end lost 4 bases, the J end lost 2 bases, and 8 bases lay between the germline ends. Looked up from germline, CDR1 is SNHLY and CDR2 is FYNNEI. The CDR3 has 13 residues. CDR3 nucleotides: TGTGCCAGCAGTGTAATTAAGCAAGAGACCCAGTACTTC. This translates into CASSVIKQETQYF.

The V gene is TRBV12-3 or TRBV12-4, the J gene TRBJ2-7; no reliable D call. This CDR3 is 11 amino acids long. Trimming left V 6 bases short and J 9 bases short, with 12 bases between. CDR3 in DNA: TGTGCCAGCAGCCCCAGACTCGGGCAGTACTTC. It is translated as CASSPRLGQYF.

The V gene is TRBV12-3 or TRBV12-4, the J gene TRBJ2-7; no definite D call. Trimming shortened V by 5 bases and J by 3 bases, and 8 bases separated the two germline ends. This CDR3 comprises 12 residues. The CDR3 here is CASSPQLYEQYF. The CDR3, as DNA: TGTGCCAGCAGTCCACAACTCTACGAGCAGTACTTC.

This sequence joins TRBV23-1 and TRBJ2-7, with 9 bases identical to TRBD1. TRBV23-1 is noted as an ORF with a role that remains uncertain. This CDR3 is built from 16 residues. The V gene end was trimmed by 6 bases and the J gene end by 3 bases; junction bases not matched to a gene: 12. For the CDR3, the DNA is TGCGCCAGCAGGCCCATCTCGGACAGGGGCTGCTACGAGCAGTACTTC. Residues: CASRPISDRGCYEQYF.

This clone was detected only a few times. The chain links TRBV9 to TRBJ2-2, with a weak D call TRBD1 (5 bases). The V gene lost 9 bases and the J gene lost 1 base, with 7 bases spanning the gap. In germline, CDR1 is SGDLS, CDR2 YYNGEE. This CDR3 contains 12 residues. CDR3 in DNA: TGTGCCACCCAGGGGAACACCGGGGAGCTGTTTTTT. This sequence encodes CATQGNTGELFF.

This chain connects TRBV6-1 to TRBJ2-7; 9 bases align to TRBD2. The J segment lost 7 bases and the V segment lost 3 bases, leaving 7 bases of the junction unmatched. Germline lookup yields CDR1 MNHNS and CDR2 SASEGT. This CDR3 has 14 residues. CDR3 protein: CASSESVAGEEQYF. Here the CDR3 DNA reads TGTGCCAGCAGTGAGTCAGTAGCGGGGGAAGAGCAGTACTTC.

Details on this clone: A junction end diverges from the germline sequence, so it may reflect a read error. The chain couples TRBV7-7 to TRBJ2-1, with a tentative D call TRBD1 (6 bases). The CDR3 consists of 16 residues. From germline, CDR1 is SSHAT and CDR2 FNYEAQ (reference sequence). This chain's CDR3 is CASSLEGEKGVSEQFF. CDR3 coding DNA: TGTGCTAGCAGCTTAGAGGGGGAGAAGGGGGTCAGTGAGCAGTTCTTC. Full variable domain (outside the CDR3, taken from reference TRBV7-7 and TRBJ2-1): GAGVSQSPRYKVTKRGQDVTLRCDPISSHATLYWYQQALGQGPEFLTYFNYEAQPDKSGLPSDRFSAERPEGSISTLTIQRTEQRDSAMYRCASSLEGEKGVSEQFFGPGTRLTVL.

The chain has TRBV7-2 and TRBJ2-7, with a tentative D call TRBD1 (6 bases). The CDR3 extends over 12 amino acids. In germline, CDR1 is SGHTA, CDR2 FQGNSA. Trimming took 4 bases from V and 6 from J, leaving 10 bases between them. The CDR3 sequence: CASSSDSREQYF. CDR3 nucleotides: TGTGCCAGCAGCTCGGACAGCCGCGAGCAGTACTTC.

As DNA, the CDR3 is TGTGCCAGCTCACCACCGAAGGGGTTGAAGACAGGGTTTGACACTGAAGCTTTCTTT. Protein: CASSPPKGLKTGFDTEAFF. The chain recombines TRBV18 with TRBJ1-1, with 7 bases that match TRBD1. The germline CDR1 and CDR2 sequences are KGHSH and LQKENI. V gave up 0 bases and J gave up 3 bases; unmatched junction bases: 16. There are 19 residues in the CDR3.

This chain joins TRBV7-8 and TRBJ2-5; D is possibly TRBD2 (5 bases). The CDR3 spans 15 residues. Per the germline V gene, CDR1 is SGHVS and CDR2 is FQNEAQ. V was pared by 1 base and J by 3 bases, with 12 bases between. CDR3 amino acids: CASSLVGGAEETQYF. The CDR3 DNA follows: TGTGCCAGCAGCTTAGTAGGAGGAGCGGAAGAGACCCAGTACTTC.

The gene calls are TRBV6-4 and TRBJ2-3; 8 positions agree with TRBD2. J lost 0 bases, V lost 3 bases, and 2 bases had no gene match. CDR1 MRHNA and CDR2 SNTAGT come from the germline V gene. The CDR3 length is 15 residues. CDR3 amino acids: CASSEQRGSTDTQYF. The CDR3 DNA follows: TGTGCCAGCAGTGAACAGCGGGGGAGCACAGATACGCAGTATTTT.

The J gene is TRBJ1-1, the V gene TRBV30; the D is unclear. Trimming left V 0 bases short and J 1 base short, with 9 bases between. Germline V lookup: CDR1 GTSNPN, CDR2 SVGIG (reference sequence). The CDR3 loop spans 14 amino acids. The CDR3 is CAWSVHGANTEAFF. The CDR3 bases are TGTGCCTGGAGTGTACATGGAGCGAACACTGAAGCTTTCTTT.

CDR3 amino acids: CASSSQGGLNQPQHF. For the CDR3, the DNA is TGTGCCAGCAGCTCCCAGGGGGGGCTCAATCAGCCCCAGCATTTT. V and J are TRBV7-2 and TRBJ1-5; 7 nucleotides agree with TRBD1. CDR1 and CDR2 (germline): SGHTA, FQGNSA. The CDR3 sequence is 15 residues long. The V gene end was trimmed by 4 bases and the J gene end by 3 bases; junction bases not matched to a gene: 6.

This chain uses TRBV6-2 or TRBV6-3 with TRBJ1-5; D is perhaps TRBD1 (5 bases). CDR3 size: 17 residues. Deletions cut 1 base from V and 6 bases from J, with 19 bases between. Germline values: CDR1 MNHEY, CDR2 SVGEGT. The CDR3 DNA sequence: TGTGCCAGCAGTTACTACCACCTGACAGTAAGTCCTCAGCCCCAGCATTTT. As protein: CASSYYHLTVSPQPQHF.

V is TRBV5-8 and J is TRBJ1-5, with 10 bases lining up with TRBD1. This CDR3 has 18 amino acids. The germline CDR1 and CDR2 sequences are SGHTS and YDEGEE. The junction had 11 bases not matched to a gene; V was cut back by 3 bases and J by 2 bases. DNA for the CDR3: TGTGCCAGCAGCTCCGGGACAGGGGTGAGAGGGGGCAATCAGCCCCAGCATTTT. Its translation is CASSSGTGVRGGNQPQHF.

The rearrangement joins TRBV30 to TRBJ1-1; D call uncertain. V lost 1 base to trimming and J lost 1 base, with 7 bases between them. Germline V gene lookup returns CDR1 GTSNPN and CDR2 SVGIG (reference sequence). The CDR3 loop spans 13 amino acids. The CDR3 loop reads CAWSGGRNTEAFF. CDR3 coding DNA: TGTGCCTGGAGTGGAGGGAGGAACACTGAAGCTTTCTTT.

The chain is built from TRBV6-5 and TRBJ1-2; D possibly corresponds to TRBD1 (5 bases). Germline assignment: CDR1 MNHEY and CDR2 SVGAGI. The CDR3 consists of 15 residues. Trimming cost V 5 bases and J 4 bases, with 17 bases left between them. The CDR3 region has the DNA TGTGCCAGCAGTCAAACTCGGGGGGGAGTCTATGGCTACACCTTC. This sequence encodes CASSQTRGGVYGYTF.

This chain uses TRBV23-1 with TRBJ1-5; no firm D call. TRBV23-1 is an ORF, with its function uncertain. Deletions cut 0 bases from V and 4 bases from J, with 16 bases between. The CDR3 contains 17 residues. The CDR3 loop reads CASSQSPRGGRNQPQHF. The CDR3 DNA is TGCGCCAGCAGTCAATCGCCGCGGGGAGGGAGAAATCAGCCCCAGCATTTT.

This clone was seen once. The chain employs TRBV19 and TRBJ1-4; no clear D. The V end lost 5 bases, the J end lost 5 bases, and 15 bases lay between the germline ends. Germline V lookup: CDR1 LNHDA, CDR2 SQIVND (reference sequence). The CDR3 contains 15 residues. This CDR3 is CASSLHGQTNEKLFF. CDR3 DNA: TGTGCCAGTAGTCTTCACGGTCAAACGAATGAAAAACTGTTTTTT.

The rearrangement joins TRBV6-5 to TRBJ1-1; no clear D gene. Germline lookup yields CDR1 MNHEY and CDR2 SVGAGI. Trimming cost V 7 bases and J 8 bases, with 17 bases left between them. The CDR3 loop spans 13 amino acids. CDR3 region: CASTLGGVAEAFF. In DNA, the CDR3 is TGTGCCAGCACCTTAGGAGGCGTCGCGGAAGCTTTCTTT.

This clone was detected a few times. V usage is TRBV5-1 and J usage is TRBJ1-5, with D tentatively TRBD1 (6 bases). The CDR3 is 14 residues long. CDR1 and CDR2 from the germline V gene are SGHRS and YFSETQ. V was shortened by 4 bases and J by 5 bases, with 13 bases between the two germline ends. The CDR3 DNA sequence: TGCGCCAGCAGCGAGGAGGGGGTTTATCAGCCCCAGCATTTT. Protein product: CASSEEGVYQPQHF. The entire variable domain, with the rest obtained from reference TRBV5-1 and TRBJ1-5, is as follows: KAGVTQTPRYLIKTRGQQVTLSCSPISGHRSVSWYQQTPGQGLQFLFEYFSETQRNKGNFPGRFSGRQFSNSRSEMNVSTLELGDSALYLCASSEEGVYQPQHFGDGTRLSIL.

The CDR3 protein is CATQTGGAGELFF. CDR3 DNA sequence: TGTGCCACGCAAACAGGGGGGGCCGGGGAGCTGTTTTTT. The gene calls are TRBV19 and TRBJ2-2; possible D gene TRBD1, 8 bases. V dropped 10 bases and J dropped 6 bases, with 15 bases sitting between them. Germline lookup yields CDR1 LNHDA and CDR2 SQIVND (reference sequence). This CDR3 contains 13 residues.

This chain links TRBV4-2 with TRBJ1-1; 8 bases agree with TRBD1. This CDR3 comprises 16 residues. Germline values: CDR1 LGHNA, CDR2 YNFKEQ. V trimming: 1 base; J trimming: 4 bases; junction bases outside the gene matches: 8. Written as DNA, the CDR3 is TGTGCCAGCAGCCAAGTGAACAGGGGGTCGGGCACTGAAGCTTTCTTT. This encodes CASSQVNRGSGTEAFF.